This T cell receptor (beta chain) appears in the sequencing data of a study of blood T cell repertoires in COVID-19. As for the study in general: Spain, Italy and the United States supplied samples that represented acute and convalescent COVID-19. Sources were T cells, B-cell-depleted T cells, or PBMCs; the material itself was cDNA or gDNA.

Study processing details: Estimates of nucleated cell counts were drawn from the amplification of reference gene primers. Sequencing was performed with immunoSEQ multiplex PCR; in TCRdb, only in-frame clones are kept and a portion is missing. V and J calls and clone size are given by that table; D and trimming were obtained from the DNA. This sample has over 80,000 clones; around 79% occur once, and the top ten carry 18%. Germline CDR1 reads KGHSH; CDR2 reads LQKENI. This CDR3 region has 14 residues. Trimming took 0 bases from V and 7 from J, leaving 13 bases between them. The chain has TRBV18 and TRBJ2-7, with D maybe TRBD2 (5 bases). Sequenced sample: peripheral blood. The clonotype comes from a woman of 80 years or more with active or convalescent COVID-19. The CDR3 loop is CASSPPERVGEQYF. The CDR3 region has the DNA TGTGCCAGCTCACCACCCGAGAGGGTCGGAGAGCAGTACTTC.